A single sample is the source of the 14 T cell receptor beta chains below, sequenced in a study of blood T cell repertoires in COVID-19. Sequencing used immunoSEQ multiplex PCR; TCRdb keeps in-frame clones, though not all of them. The table has roughly 52,000 clones, around 80% seen once. The sequenced sample consisted of peripheral blood. Every receptor here comes from a human donor in a cohort sampled during active or convalescent COVID-19.

This rearrangement joins TRBV9 to TRBJ1-2; the D gene is possibly TRBD1 (6 bases). V dropped 4 bases and J dropped 4 bases, with 14 bases sitting between them. The CDR3 loop spans 14 amino acids. Germline CDR1 is SGDLS and CDR2 is YYNGEE. CDR3 region: CASSPQGTIYGYTF. The CDR3 DNA reads TGTGCCAGCAGCCCCCAGGGGACCATCTATGGCTACACCTTC.

The DNA of the CDR3 is TGTGCCAGCAGCTTAGTGTCCGGGACAGGGGGCTCACCCCTCCACTTT. It is translated as CASSLVSGTGGSPLHF. V gene TRBV7-9 combines with J gene TRBJ1-6, with TRBD1 identical over 12 bases. Germline trimming cut 1 base from V and 10 bases from J; bases unmatched to any gene: 5. Looked up from germline, CDR1 is SEHNR and CDR2 is FQNEAQ (reference sequence). The CDR3 is 16 amino acids.

This chain links TRBV20-1 with TRBJ2-3, with D unclear. This CDR3 spans 11 amino acids. Germline V lookup: CDR1 DFQATT, CDR2 SNEGSKA (reference sequence). The V end was cut by 0 bases, the J end by 8 bases, with 6 bases between. The CDR3 reads CSAREQTTQYF. The CDR3 DNA reads TGCAGTGCTAGAGAACAGACTACGCAGTATTTT.

V is TRBV10-3 and J is TRBJ1-6; no reliable D call. The CDR3 extends over 12 amino acids. Germline assignment: CDR1 ENHRY and CDR2 SYGVKD. The V and J ends lost 6 bases and 9 bases respectively, with 9 bases between them. Here the CDR3 reads CAIRQYGSPLHF. Written as DNA, the CDR3 is TGTGCCATCAGGCAATACGGTTCACCCCTCCACTTT.

V usage is TRBV2 and J usage is TRBJ1-5, with D unresolved. The CDR3 loop spans 14 amino acids. Per the germline V gene, CDR1 is SNHLY and CDR2 is FYNNEI. Trimming took 6 bases from V and 7 from J, leaving 16 bases between them. The DNA for the CDR3 is TGTGCCAGCAGCTATACCTTAAGTGTGCAGCCCCAGCATTTT. Its protein is CASSYTLSVQPQHF.

V is TRBV19 and J is TRBJ2-2; possible D gene TRBD1, 6 bases. There are 15 residues in the CDR3. V was trimmed by 0 bases and J by 7 bases, leaving 12 bases between them. Germline V gene sequence: CDR1 LNHDA, CDR2 SQIVND (reference sequence). The DNA of the CDR3 is TGTGCCAGTAGTATAGATTGGGGGCAGGACGGGGAGCTGTTTTTT. It yields the protein CASSIDWGQDGELFF.

This clone was recorded a few times. The genes are TRBV6-2 or TRBV6-3 and TRBJ2-7; the match to TRBD1 covers 8 bases. This CDR3 is built from 15 residues. CDR1 is MNHEY and CDR2 is SVGEGT in the germline V gene. With V trimmed by 0 bases and J by 2 bases, 3 bases remained unmatched. CDR3 protein: CASSYSIRGPYEQYF. CDR3 nucleotides: TGTGCCAGCAGTTACTCGATCAGGGGGCCCTACGAGCAGTACTTC.

The chain recombines TRBV5-8 with TRBJ2-7, with 8 nucleotides matching TRBD2. From germline, CDR1 is SGHTS and CDR2 YDEGEE. With V trimmed by 6 bases and J by 1 base, 9 bases remained unmatched. The CDR3 consists of 15 residues. The CDR3 loop is CASTLAGGLSYEQYF. The CDR3 DNA reads as TGTGCCAGCACCCTCGCGGGGGGCCTTTCCTACGAGCAGTACTTC. Supplemented by reference TRBV5-8 and TRBJ2-7, the full variable domain reads EAGVTQSPTHLIKTRGQQATLRCSPISGHTSVYWYQQALGLGLQFLLWYDEGEERNRGNFPPRFSGRQFPNYSSELNVNALELEDSALYLCASTLAGGLSYEQYFGPGTRLTVT.

This clone turned up a few times. The chain employs TRBV6-1 and TRBJ2-2; D gene ambiguous. Looked up from germline, CDR1 is MNHNS and CDR2 is SASEGT. V was pared by 0 bases and J by 7 bases, with 6 bases between. The CDR3 sequence is 13 residues long. CDR3 sequence: CASSEALIGELFF. The CDR3 DNA sequence: TGTGCCAGCAGTGAAGCGTTAATCGGGGAGCTGTTTTTT.

The J gene is TRBJ1-5, the V gene TRBV30; 12 bases are a match to TRBD1. V was clipped by 5 bases and J by 1 base; unmatched bases: 6. In germline, CDR1 is GTSNPN, CDR2 SVGIG (reference sequence). CDR3 length equals 16 residues. CDR3 nucleotides: TGTGCCTGGGGGGGGACAGGGGGCGTAAGCAATCAGCCCCAGCATTTT. As protein: CAWGGTGGVSNQPQHF.

The genes are TRBV5-4 and TRBJ1-6; TRBD1 might be the D (6 bases). There are 17 residues in the CDR3. In germline, CDR1 is SGHNT, CDR2 YYREEE (reference sequence). The V and J ends lost 2 bases and 4 bases respectively, with 16 bases between them. CDR3 protein: CASSLSGAYRYNSPLHF. CDR3 nucleotide sequence: TGTGCCAGCAGCTTATCAGGGGCTTATAGATATAATTCACCCCTCCACTTT.

The chain has TRBV7-2 and TRBJ2-6, with D possibly matching TRBD1 (5 bases). CDR3 length: 15 residues. The germline V gene has CDR1 SGHTA and CDR2 FQGNSA. Trimming took 2 bases from V and 4 from J, leaving 9 bases between them. The CDR3, as DNA: TGTGCCAGCAGCTTAAAGGGGCGAGGGGCCAACGTCCTGACTTTC. Amino acids: CASSLKGRGANVLTF. The full variable domain, completed using reference TRBV7-2 and TRBJ2-6, is GAGVSQSPSNKVTEKGKDVELRCDPISGHTALYWYRQSLGQGLEFLIYFQGNSAPDKSGLPSDRFSAERTGGSVSTLTIQRTQQEDSAVYLCASSLKGRGANVLTFGAGSRLTVL.

The chain joins TRBV5-4 to TRBJ2-1; 10 nucleotides match TRBD2. The germline CDR1 and CDR2 sequences are SGHNT and YYREEE (reference sequence). With V trimmed by 6 bases and J by 7 bases, 10 bases remained unmatched. The CDR3 contains 15 residues. CDR3 nucleotides: TGTGCCAGCACTAGAGAGCGGGGGGGTAAGAATGAGCAGTTCTTC. This sequence encodes CASTRERGGKNEQFF. Drawing the rest from reference TRBV5-4 and TRBJ2-1, the complete variable domain is ETGVTQSPTHLIKTRGQQVTLRCSSQSGHNTVSWYQQALGQGPQFIFQYYREEENGRGNFPPRFSGLQFPNYSSELNVNALELDDSALYLCASTRERGGKNEQFFGPGTRLTVL.

This chain uses TRBV5-1 with TRBJ1-4; 9 bases are a match to TRBD1. Germline V CDR1 and CDR2: SGHRS, YFSETQ. The V segment lost 4 bases and the J segment 3 bases; nucleotides outside the gene matches: 7. The CDR3 loop spans 16 amino acids. This chain's CDR3 is CASSRNRDRANEKLFF. As DNA, the CDR3 is TGCGCCAGCAGCCGAAACCGGGACAGGGCTAATGAAAAACTGTTTTTT.